These 32 T cell receptor beta chains came from one sample sequenced in a study of blood T cell repertoires in COVID-19. Profiling relied on immunoSEQ multiplex PCR, and the TCRdb table lists in-frame clones only, not all of them. The profile covers 200,000 to 250,000 clones, with around 84% appearing a single time and approximately 6.5% taken by the ten largest. The sample comprised PBMCs or T cells enriched from blood (not recorded which). Receptors originate from a woman aged 40-49 years who had recovered from COVID-19.

The chain employs TRBV5-1 and TRBJ1-4, with D unclear. This CDR3 region has 15 residues. Trimming cost V 3 bases and J 8 bases, with 17 bases left between them. CDR1 SGHRS and CDR2 YFSETQ come from the germline V gene. CDR3 residues: CASSSYSLDREKLFF. CDR3 DNA sequence: TGCGCCAGCAGCTCGTACAGTTTGGATAGAGAAAAACTGTTTTTT.

The chain employs TRBV19 and TRBJ1-2; D is perhaps TRBD1 (6 bases). CDR3 length: 14 amino acids. V shed 6 bases and J shed 7 bases, with 18 bases lying between them. Germline V gives CDR1 LNHDA, CDR2 SQIVND (reference sequence). Written as DNA, the CDR3 is TGTGCCAGTAGGGGTACAGGGTTGGGACCTGGCTACACCTTC. Protein product: CASRGTGLGPGYTF.

The rearrangement links TRBV2 to TRBJ2-3, with TRBD2 matching 7 bases. J was trimmed by 5 bases and V by 3 bases; bases with no gene match: 5. Per germline, CDR1 SNHLY and CDR2 FYNNEI. This CDR3 has 14 residues. The CDR3 DNA reads as TGTGCCAGCAGTGAGACTAGCTGGGTAGATACGCAGTATTTT. Amino acids: CASSETSWVDTQYF.

V is TRBV10-3 and J is TRBJ2-2; 7 nucleotides agree with TRBD2. V lost 7 bases and J lost 6; bases outside the gene matches: 2. Germline V CDR1 and CDR2: ENHRY, SYGVKD. This CDR3 is built from 12 residues. CDR3: CAINGLAGELFF. CDR3 DNA: TGTGCCATCAACGGACTAGCCGGGGAGCTGTTTTTT.

The chain employs TRBV4-1 and TRBJ1-2, with 10 nucleotides matching TRBD1. From germline, CDR1 is MGHRA and CDR2 YSYEKL. There are 17 residues in the CDR3. V was pared by 0 bases and J by 4 bases, with 8 bases of the junction left unmatched. The CDR3 bases are TGCGCCAGCAGCCAAGATCGGGGACAGGGGCTTTCCTATGGCTACACCTTC. It yields the protein CASSQDRGQGLSYGYTF.

The chain recombines TRBV7-2 with TRBJ1-5; no firm D call. The CDR3 has 13 amino acids. The ends were cut back, 5 bases at V and 5 bases at J, with 10 bases in the middle. The germline gives CDR1 SGHTA, CDR2 FQGNSA. The chain's CDR3 is CASSPRVDQPQHF. The CDR3 coding sequence is TGTGCCAGCAGCCCCCGGGTAGATCAGCCCCAGCATTTT.

This chain uses TRBV18 with TRBJ1-3; 7 nucleotides agree with TRBD1. Unmatched junction bases numbered 7, after V lost 3 bases and J lost 2 bases. This CDR3 is 16 amino acids long. CDR1 and CDR2 from the germline V gene are KGHSH and LQKENI. The CDR3 is CASSPPGQATGNTIYF. In DNA form, the CDR3 reads TGTGCCAGCTCACCTCCCGGACAGGCGACTGGAAACACCATATATTTT.

The chain carries TRBV27 and TRBJ2-1, with D possibly matching TRBD1 (6 bases). This CDR3 is built from 13 residues. V was cut by 4 bases and J by 10 bases, with 14 bases left in between. CDR1 MNHEY and CDR2 SMNVEV come from the germline V gene (reference sequence). The CDR3 DNA is TGTGCCAGCAGTTCAACAGGGTACAGGGAGCAGTTCTTC. It translates to CASSSTGYREQFF.

CDR3 protein: CASSLDSTDTQYF. The CDR3 DNA follows: TGTGCCAGCAGCTTAGACTCCACAGATACGCAGTATTTT. This chain uses TRBV11-3 with TRBJ2-3; unclear D gene. Trimming cost V 0 bases and J 2 bases, with 3 bases left between them. Germline assignment: CDR1 SGHNT and CDR2 YENEEA. This CDR3 is 13 amino acids long.

This chain connects TRBV7-9 to TRBJ2-3; 14 nucleotides align to TRBD2. Germline V gene lookup returns CDR1 SEHNR and CDR2 FQNEAQ (reference sequence). V was clipped by 5 bases and J by 0 bases; unmatched bases: 10. This CDR3 region has 19 residues. The CDR3 protein is CASSRTTSGRAVSTDTQYF. CDR3 DNA: TGTGCCAGCAGCCGAACGACTAGCGGGAGGGCCGTGAGCACAGATACGCAGTATTTT. The whole variable domain, filled in from reference TRBV7-9 and TRBJ2-3, reads DTGVSQNPRHKITKRGQNVTFRCDPISEHNRLYWYRQTLGQGPEFLTYFQNEAQLEKSRLLSDRFSAERPKGSFSTLEIQRTEQGDSAMYLCASSRTTSGRAVSTDTQYFGPGTRLTVL.

The genes are TRBV6-5 and TRBJ1-6; D gene ambiguous. Germline V CDR1 and CDR2: MNHEY, SVGAGI. This CDR3 is 13 amino acids long. With 5 bases removed from V and 4 bases from J, the gap between germline ends came to 6 bases. Written as DNA, the CDR3 is TGTGCCAGCAGTCCGGGGTATAATTCACCCCTCCACTTT. Protein sequence: CASSPGYNSPLHF.

The chain joins TRBV5-1 to TRBJ2-1, with 8 bases matching TRBD2. V lost 7 bases and J lost 2; bases outside the gene matches: 11. This CDR3 region has 16 residues. CDR1 SGHRS and CDR2 YFSETQ come from the germline V gene. CDR3 sequence: CASGGSFSGTYNEQFF. Here the CDR3 DNA reads TGCGCCAGCGGGGGGTCGTTTAGCGGGACCTACAATGAGCAGTTCTTC.

The chain carries TRBV6-5 and TRBJ1-1; a possible D gene is TRBD1 (6 bases). The CDR3 spans 15 residues. The V end was cut by 6 bases, the J end by 1 base, with 15 bases between. From germline, CDR1 is MNHEY and CDR2 SVGAGI. The CDR3 DNA is TGTGCCAGCAGGGGGGCTCAGGCAGGGAACACTGAAGCTTTCTTT. Encoded protein: CASRGAQAGNTEAFF.

The gene calls are TRBV5-6 and TRBJ1-4; D is unresolved. The V gene's germline CDR1 is SGHDT and CDR2 YYEEEE. The CDR3 length is 14 residues. Trimming left V 2 bases short and J 7 bases short, with 12 bases between. CDR3 in DNA: TGTGCCAGCAGCTTCAAACCCCGAGGTGAAAAACTGTTTTTT. As protein: CASSFKPRGEKLFF.

This clone has a single count. The chain uses TRBV3-1 (or the pseudogene TRBV3-2) and TRBJ2-1; 9 nucleotides align to TRBD2. There are 16 residues in the CDR3. Trimming took 0 bases from V and 8 from J; bases not matched to a gene: 8. Germline-derived CDR1 and CDR2 are LGHDT and YNNKEL (reference sequence). Here the CDR3 reads CASSQDRLAGSDEQFF. CDR3 coding DNA: TGTGCCAGCAGCCAAGATCGGCTAGCGGGAAGCGATGAGCAGTTCTTC.

The chain couples TRBV7-8 to TRBJ1-6, with 7 bases that match TRBD1. There are 14 residues in the CDR3. Trimming removed 4 bases from V and 9 bases from J; junction bases left unmatched: 6. Germline CDR1 SGHVS, CDR2 FQNEAQ. The CDR3 loop is CASSSQGLVSPLHF. The CDR3 bases are TGTGCCAGCAGCTCACAGGGGCTGGTTTCACCCCTCCACTTT.

The CDR3: CASTVGTENQKLFF. The CDR3 DNA reads TGTGCCAGCACCGTAGGGACAGAGAATCAAAAACTGTTTTTT. V is TRBV6-1 and J is TRBJ1-4; 7 bases match TRBD1. The CDR3 is 14 residues long. Trimming took 7 bases from V and 9 from J; bases not matched to a gene: 11. CDR1 and CDR2 from the germline V gene are MNHNS and SASEGT.

The chain's CDR3 is CASSPVGLAGGRYGQFF. The CDR3 DNA sequence: TGTGCCAGCAGTCCAGTGGGACTAGCGGGAGGGCGATACGGGCAGTTCTTC. This chain connects TRBV28 to TRBJ2-1; 16 nucleotides line up with TRBD2. V gave up 5 bases and J gave up 12 bases; unmatched junction bases: 13. Germline values: CDR1 MDHEN, CDR2 SYDVKM. The CDR3 is made up of 17 amino acids.

The chain couples TRBV19 to TRBJ1-2; D is uncertain. Germline V lookup: CDR1 LNHDA, CDR2 SQIVND (reference sequence). V lost 6 bases and J 1 base, leaving 15 bases between the germline ends. This CDR3 comprises 15 residues. This CDR3 reads CASSRGESSNYGYTF. As DNA, the CDR3 is TGTGCCAGTAGCCGGGGAGAGTCCAGTAACTATGGCTACACCTTC.

The chain is built from TRBV18 and TRBJ2-7; 10 positions agree with TRBD2. Germline assignment: CDR1 KGHSH and CDR2 LQKENI. CDR3 size: 17 residues. With V trimmed by 5 bases and J by 3 bases, 13 bases remained unmatched. CDR3 sequence (DNA): TGTGCCAGCTCATCTAGCGGGAGTAGGGTAGTCAGCTACGAGCAGTACTTC. The encoded protein is CASSSSGSRVVSYEQYF.

The V and J genes are TRBV7-7 and TRBJ2-2, with 12 bases fitting TRBD2. The V and J ends lost 6 bases and 6 bases, in that order; junction bases with no gene match: 5. CDR3 length: 15 amino acids. Germline V gene lookup returns CDR1 SSHAT and CDR2 FNYEAQ (reference sequence). CDR3: CASSRLAGEAGELFF. Here the CDR3 DNA reads TGTGCCAGCAGTCGACTAGCGGGAGAAGCCGGGGAGCTGTTTTTT. The complete variable domain, with remaining parts taken from reference TRBV7-7 and TRBJ2-2, reads GAGVSQSPRYKVTKRGQDVTLRCDPISSHATLYWYQQALGQGPEFLTYFNYEAQPDKSGLPSDRFSAERPEGSISTLTIQRTEQRDSAMYRCASSRLAGEAGELFFGEGSRLTVL.

The rearrangement links TRBV3-1 (or the pseudogene TRBV3-2) to TRBJ2-7, with D perhaps TRBD1 (6 bases). Trimming shortened V by 4 bases and J by 5 bases, and 15 bases separated the two germline ends. Germline V gene data show CDR1 as LGHDT and CDR2 as YNNKEL (reference sequence). The CDR3 covers 14 residues. The CDR3 reads CASSLGHQGNEQYF. The CDR3 coding sequence is TGTGCCAGCAGCCTGGGACACCAGGGCAACGAGCAGTACTTC.

This clone has just one count. This sequence joins TRBV3-1 (or the pseudogene TRBV3-2) and TRBJ2-3; D might be TRBD2 (5 bases). This CDR3 comprises 14 residues. Between the trimmed V and J ends, which lost 4 bases and 2 bases, there was a span of 10 bases. Per germline, CDR1 LGHDT and CDR2 YNNKEL (reference sequence). This CDR3 is CASSLIASTDTQYF. The DNA for the CDR3 is TGTGCCAGCAGCCTCATAGCGTCCACAGATACGCAGTATTTT.

The chain carries TRBV4-2 and TRBJ1-4, with 7 bases aligning to TRBD1. There are 16 residues in the CDR3. With 0 bases clipped from V and 3 bases from J, the junction kept 4 bases outside the gene matches. Per germline, CDR1 LGHNA and CDR2 YNFKEQ. The CDR3 is CASSQERQGANEKLFF. As DNA, the CDR3 is TGTGCCAGCAGCCAAGAAAGACAGGGCGCTAATGAAAAACTGTTTTTT.

The rearrangement joins TRBV29-1 to TRBJ1-1; the D gene is possibly TRBD1 (6 bases). The CDR3 spans 15 residues. V lost 0 bases and J lost 1, with 12 bases in between. The germline gives CDR1 SQVTM, CDR2 ANQGSEA. CDR3 nucleotides: TGCAGCGTTGAAGACCGAGGACAGCAGAACACTGAAGCTTTCTTT. It codes for CSVEDRGQQNTEAFF.

The chain combines TRBV7-2 with TRBJ2-7; TRBD2 is a possible D gene (5 bases). With 1 base removed from V and 5 bases from J, the gap between germline ends came to 9 bases. This CDR3 has 13 residues. Germline V gene sequence: CDR1 SGHTA, CDR2 FQGNSA. As DNA, the CDR3 is TGTGCCAGCAGCTTAGTGGTGGGAGACGAGCAGTACGTC. It codes for CASSLVVGDEQYV.

V usage is TRBV7-9 and J usage is TRBJ2-5; maybe TRBD2 (6 bases). V was cut by 2 bases and J by 12 bases, with 13 bases left in between. CDR1 and CDR2 from the germline V gene are SEHNR and FQNEAQ (reference sequence). This CDR3 is 12 amino acids long. This CDR3 reads CASSLLSGDKYF. CDR3 bases: TGTGCCAGCAGCTTACTGTCGGGAGATAAGTACTTC.

The chain recombines TRBV6-5 with TRBJ2-2; D unresolved. The CDR3 spans 13 residues. V dropped 2 bases and J dropped 5 bases, with 6 bases sitting between them. The germline V gene has CDR1 MNHEY and CDR2 SVGAGI. DNA of the CDR3: TGTGCCAGCAGTTACATACTAACCGGGGAGCTGTTTTTT. It is translated as CASSYILTGELFF.

This chain joins TRBV9 and TRBJ1-2; TRBD1 matches 11 bases. The CDR3 has 14 amino acids. Germline CDR1 and CDR2: SGDLS and YYNGEE. The junction had 3 bases not matched to a gene; V was cut back by 4 bases and J by 4 bases. CDR3 DNA: TGTGCCAGCAGCCTTGGACAGGGGGCCTATGGCTACACCTTC. This gives the protein CASSLGQGAYGYTF. The entire variable domain, with the rest obtained from reference TRBV9 and TRBJ1-2, is as follows: DSGVTQTPKHLITATGQRVTLRCSPRSGDLSVYWYQQSLDQGLQFLIQYYNGEERAKGNILERFSAQQFPDLHSELNLSSLELGDSALYFCASSLGQGAYGYTFGSGTRLTVV.

The CDR3 loop reads CASSLQRERDNEQFF. The CDR3 coding sequence is TGTGCCAGCAGCCTCCAGCGGGAGAGGGACAATGAGCAGTTCTTC. The chain links TRBV28 to TRBJ2-1, with TRBD2 matching 8 bases. CDR1 and CDR2 from the germline V gene are MDHEN and SYDVKM. This CDR3 is built from 15 residues. V lost 6 bases and J lost 5; bases outside the gene matches: 9.

The chain uses TRBV2 and TRBJ2-7, with 10 bases aligning to TRBD1. J was trimmed by 3 bases and V by 7 bases; bases with no gene match: 6. The germline CDR1 and CDR2 sequences are SNHLY and FYNNEI. The CDR3 is 14 residues long. The CDR3: CASTADRGGYEQYF. CDR3 in DNA: TGTGCCAGCACCGCGGACAGGGGGGGCTACGAGCAGTACTTC. The complete variable domain, with remaining parts taken from reference TRBV2 and TRBJ2-7, reads EPEVTQTPSHQVTQMGQEVILRCVPISNHLYFYWYRQILGQKVEFLVSFYNNEISEKSEIFDDQFSVERPDGSNFTLKIRSTKLEDSAMYFCASTADRGGYEQYFGPGTRLTVT.

V and J are TRBV11-1 and TRBJ1-1, with D uncertain. Germline V gene sequence: CDR1 SGHAT, CDR2 FQDESV (reference sequence). This CDR3 has 12 residues. V was clipped by 7 bases and J by 8 bases, with 14 bases between them. CDR3 DNA sequence: TGTGCCAGCAAAACGGGGAGCCGAGAAGCTTTCTTT. Translating it yields CASKTGSREAFF.